One T cell receptor (beta chain) is described in this entry. In germline, CDR1 is LGHDT, CDR2 YNNKEL (reference sequence). This CDR3 is 13 amino acids long. V was clipped by 8 bases and J by 2 bases; unmatched bases: 5. How the authors handled the data: Researchers report that nucleated cell counts were estimated from reference gene primer amplification. Clones were sequenced by immunoSEQ multiplex PCR, and TCRdb holds only the in-frame ones, with some missing. The D gene and trimming were derived from the DNA, and the V and J assignments and clone size from that table. The sample has 15,000 to 20,000 clones; 82% are singletons. This entry is derived from a study of blood T cell repertoires in COVID-19. Whole-study context: Collection of acute and convalescent COVID-19 samples took place in the United States, Italy and Spain. The analysed material was cDNA or gDNA that came from T cells, B-cell-depleted T cells, or PBMCs.

The chain is built from TRBV3-1 (or the pseudogene TRBV3-2) and TRBJ1-1, with 7 positions matching TRBD1. This TCR was recovered from a human donor in a cohort sampled during active COVID-19. Sequenced material: peripheral blood. The CDR3 protein is CASSRDRNTEAFF. The CDR3 bases are TGTGCCAGCTCGAGGGACAGAAACACTGAAGCTTTCTTT.